Below are 9 T cell receptor beta chains sequenced from a single sample in a study of blood T cell repertoires in COVID-19. The data were produced by immunoSEQ multiplex PCR, yet TCRdb's version contains in-frame clones alone and is incomplete. This sample has approximately 300,000 clones, with about 90% found just once. Sequencing used PBMCs or T cells enriched from blood (not recorded which). The receptors here all came from a woman younger than 45 who had recovered from COVID-19.

This clone has a single count. The gene calls are TRBV4-2 and TRBJ2-3; TRBD2 aligns across 13 bases. Unmatched junction bases numbered 4, after V lost 4 bases and J lost 6 bases. Germline-derived CDR1 and CDR2 are LGHNA and YNFKEQ. The CDR3 runs 15 residues. As DNA, the CDR3 is TGTGCCAGCAGCCTGGGACTAGCGGGGTTGGATACGCAGTATTTT. It encodes CASSLGLAGLDTQYF.

The chain employs TRBV5-1 and TRBJ1-3; D is possibly TRBD1 (5 bases). CDR1 and CDR2 from the germline V gene are SGHRS and YFSETQ. This CDR3 has 13 residues. V lost 4 bases and J 4 bases, leaving 9 bases between the germline ends. The CDR3 DNA reads TGCGCCAGCAGCGCGGACATAGGAAACACCATATATTTT. This translates into CASSADIGNTIYF.

The chain employs TRBV6-5 and TRBJ1-1; 11 bases align to TRBD1. Looked up from germline, CDR1 is MNHEY and CDR2 is SVGAGI. With V trimmed by 0 bases and J by 3 bases, 3 bases remained unmatched. The CDR3 totals 16 residues. CDR3 amino acids: CASSYSPGQGDTEAFF. CDR3 nucleotide sequence: TGTGCCAGCAGTTACTCCCCGGGACAGGGGGACACTGAAGCTTTCTTT.

V and J are TRBV19 and TRBJ2-7, with D tentatively TRBD1 (5 bases). Trimming left V 6 bases short and J 2 bases short, with 14 bases between. Germline V gene lookup returns CDR1 LNHDA and CDR2 SQIVND (reference sequence). The CDR3 extends over 14 amino acids. The CDR3 sequence: CASSLAGPAYEQYF. DNA of the CDR3: TGTGCCAGTAGCCTCGCAGGGCCTGCCTACGAGCAGTACTTC.

The chain links TRBV4-1 to TRBJ2-7, with D unresolved. From germline, CDR1 is MGHRA and CDR2 YSYEKL. V was cut by 4 bases and J by 7 bases, with 14 bases left in between. The CDR3 runs to 13 residues. In DNA form, the CDR3 reads TGCGCCAGCAGCCCCCACGGAGCCGGGGAGCAGTACTTC. Its protein is CASSPHGAGEQYF.

V usage is TRBV25-1 and J usage is TRBJ1-3; D call uncertain. CDR1 MGHDK and CDR2 SYGVNS come from the germline V gene. V lost 6 bases and J 0 bases, leaving 9 bases between the germline ends. The CDR3 contains 14 residues. The CDR3 DNA is TGTGCCAGCAGCGATCCGGGCTCTGGAAACACCATATATTTT. This gives the protein CASSDPGSGNTIYF.

The genes are TRBV13 and TRBJ1-6; 10 positions agree with TRBD1. The CDR3 extends over 15 amino acids. V shed 5 bases and J 5 bases; nucleotides not matched to a gene: 3. Germline V gene sequence: CDR1 PRHDT, CDR2 FYEKMQ (reference sequence). The CDR3 DNA follows: TGTGCCAGCAGCGCGGGACAGGGGAATAATTCACCCCTCCACTTT. Its translation is CASSAGQGNNSPLHF. Full variable domain (remainder filled in from reference TRBV13 and TRBJ1-6): AAGVIQSPRHLIKEKRETATLKCYPIPRHDTVYWYQQGPGQDPQFLISFYEKMQSDKGSIPDRFSAQQFSDYHSELNMSSLELGDSALYFCASSAGQGNNSPLHFGNGTRLTVT.

This clone was counted once. The V call is TRBV30, the J call TRBJ1-3; D is undetermined. The CDR3 totals 13 residues. In germline, CDR1 is GTSNPN, CDR2 SVGIG (reference sequence). V was clipped by 7 bases and J by 7 bases, with 17 bases between them. The CDR3 region is CALEAASWNTIYF. As DNA, the CDR3 is TGTGCCTTGGAGGCTGCCTCCTGGAACACCATATATTTT.

The rearrangement joins TRBV9 to TRBJ1-3, with D uncertain. There are 15 residues in the CDR3. With 0 bases removed from V and 8 bases from J, the gap between germline ends came to 15 bases. In germline, CDR1 is SGDLS, CDR2 YYNGEE. Here the CDR3 DNA reads TGTGCCAGCAGCGTAGAGAGCGGACGCTTCCACACCATATATTTT. This gives the protein CASSVESGRFHTIYF.